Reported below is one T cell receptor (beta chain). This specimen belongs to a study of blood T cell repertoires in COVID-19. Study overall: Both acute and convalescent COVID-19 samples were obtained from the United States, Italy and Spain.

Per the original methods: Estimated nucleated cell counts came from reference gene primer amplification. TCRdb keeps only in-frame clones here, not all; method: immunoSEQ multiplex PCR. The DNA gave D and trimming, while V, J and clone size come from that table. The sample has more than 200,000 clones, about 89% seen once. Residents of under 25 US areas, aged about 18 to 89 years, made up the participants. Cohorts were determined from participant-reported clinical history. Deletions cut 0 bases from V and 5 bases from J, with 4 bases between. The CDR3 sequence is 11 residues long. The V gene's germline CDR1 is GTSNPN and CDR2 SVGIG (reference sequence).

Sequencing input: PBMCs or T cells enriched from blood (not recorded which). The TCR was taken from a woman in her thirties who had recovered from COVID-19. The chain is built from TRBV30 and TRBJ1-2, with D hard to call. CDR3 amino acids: CAWSVSYGYTF. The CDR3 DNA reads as TGTGCCTGGAGTGTGTCGTATGGCTACACCTTC.